Shown below are 6 T cell receptor beta chains from a single sample sequenced in a study of shared clonotypes between healthy human individuals. Profiled with immunoSEQ multiplex PCR; TCRdb holds only in-frame clones, not every one. The sample lists about 1.1 million clones; roughly 80% were seen once. Source material: memory CD4+ T cells from PBMCs. Subset specified: CD45RA-negative fraction. Receptors originate from a man between 18 and 29 years old in good health. Some clones in this sample may be carry-over from other donors' samples.

The J gene is TRBJ2-1, the V gene TRBV11-3; 8 positions agree with TRBD2. There are 14 residues in the CDR3. CDR1 and CDR2 (germline): SGHNT, YENEEA. V shed 5 bases and J 5 bases; nucleotides not matched to a gene: 5. The CDR3 protein is CASSPSGGDNEQFF. The CDR3 bases are TGTGCCAGCAGCCCATCGGGAGGGGACAATGAGCAGTTCTTC.

The CDR3 DNA follows: TGTGCTAGTGGTTTGTCACAGGGGGCGCGGGCAATCAATGAGCAGTTCTTC. Its protein is CASGLSQGARAINEQFF. The V gene is TRBV12-5, the J gene TRBJ2-1; 9 bases agree with TRBD1. The CDR3 is 17 amino acids. V dropped 2 bases and J dropped 6; count of bases not matched to a gene: 11. CDR1 is LGHNT and CDR2 is FRNRAP in the germline V gene. The whole variable domain, filled in from reference TRBV12-5 and TRBJ2-1, reads DARVTQTPRHKVTEMGQEVTMRCQPILGHNTVFWYRQTMMQGLELLAYFRNRAPLDDSGMPKDRFSAEMPDATLATLKIQPSEPRDSAVYFCASGLSQGARAINEQFFGPGTRLTVL.

The table lists this clone with a count of one. This chain links TRBV6-1 with TRBJ2-7; 7 nucleotides match TRBD2. The ends lost 0 bases at V and 3 bases at J; junction bases unmatched: 8. The germline V gene has CDR1 MNHNS and CDR2 SASEGT. The CDR3 spans 16 residues. The chain's CDR3 is CASSEALAGDLYEQYF. The CDR3 DNA reads TGTGCCAGCAGTGAAGCTTTAGCGGGCGATCTCTACGAGCAGTACTTC.

The rearrangement links TRBV28 to TRBJ1-2; D is unresolved. Trimming left V 7 bases short and J 5 bases short, with 20 bases between. CDR1 and CDR2 from the germline V gene are MDHEN and SYDVKM. This CDR3 is built from 15 residues. Here the CDR3 DNA reads TGTGCCAGCATCGAGTCACGCGGGGTTTGGTATGGCTACACCTTC. It yields the protein CASIESRGVWYGYTF.

The chain employs TRBV6-1 and TRBJ1-1, with TRBD1 matching over 7 bases. The ends lost 4 bases at V and 0 bases at J; junction bases unmatched: 8. The CDR3 covers 16 residues. Per the germline V gene, CDR1 is MNHNS and CDR2 is SASEGT. The DNA for the CDR3 is TGTGCCAGCAGTGCCAGGGGGGGATTAATGAACACTGAAGCTTTCTTT. It translates to CASSARGGLMNTEAFF.

In its sample, this clone was seen a few times. V and J are TRBV6-5 and TRBJ2-3; weak D call: TRBD1 (5 bases). The CDR3 length is 12 residues. V lost 7 bases, J lost 4 bases, and 9 bases lay in between. The germline CDR1 and CDR2 sequences are MNHEY and SVGAGI. The CDR3 DNA is TGTGCCAGCACCGACAGTTCAGATACGCAGTATTTT. This sequence encodes CASTDSSDTQYF.